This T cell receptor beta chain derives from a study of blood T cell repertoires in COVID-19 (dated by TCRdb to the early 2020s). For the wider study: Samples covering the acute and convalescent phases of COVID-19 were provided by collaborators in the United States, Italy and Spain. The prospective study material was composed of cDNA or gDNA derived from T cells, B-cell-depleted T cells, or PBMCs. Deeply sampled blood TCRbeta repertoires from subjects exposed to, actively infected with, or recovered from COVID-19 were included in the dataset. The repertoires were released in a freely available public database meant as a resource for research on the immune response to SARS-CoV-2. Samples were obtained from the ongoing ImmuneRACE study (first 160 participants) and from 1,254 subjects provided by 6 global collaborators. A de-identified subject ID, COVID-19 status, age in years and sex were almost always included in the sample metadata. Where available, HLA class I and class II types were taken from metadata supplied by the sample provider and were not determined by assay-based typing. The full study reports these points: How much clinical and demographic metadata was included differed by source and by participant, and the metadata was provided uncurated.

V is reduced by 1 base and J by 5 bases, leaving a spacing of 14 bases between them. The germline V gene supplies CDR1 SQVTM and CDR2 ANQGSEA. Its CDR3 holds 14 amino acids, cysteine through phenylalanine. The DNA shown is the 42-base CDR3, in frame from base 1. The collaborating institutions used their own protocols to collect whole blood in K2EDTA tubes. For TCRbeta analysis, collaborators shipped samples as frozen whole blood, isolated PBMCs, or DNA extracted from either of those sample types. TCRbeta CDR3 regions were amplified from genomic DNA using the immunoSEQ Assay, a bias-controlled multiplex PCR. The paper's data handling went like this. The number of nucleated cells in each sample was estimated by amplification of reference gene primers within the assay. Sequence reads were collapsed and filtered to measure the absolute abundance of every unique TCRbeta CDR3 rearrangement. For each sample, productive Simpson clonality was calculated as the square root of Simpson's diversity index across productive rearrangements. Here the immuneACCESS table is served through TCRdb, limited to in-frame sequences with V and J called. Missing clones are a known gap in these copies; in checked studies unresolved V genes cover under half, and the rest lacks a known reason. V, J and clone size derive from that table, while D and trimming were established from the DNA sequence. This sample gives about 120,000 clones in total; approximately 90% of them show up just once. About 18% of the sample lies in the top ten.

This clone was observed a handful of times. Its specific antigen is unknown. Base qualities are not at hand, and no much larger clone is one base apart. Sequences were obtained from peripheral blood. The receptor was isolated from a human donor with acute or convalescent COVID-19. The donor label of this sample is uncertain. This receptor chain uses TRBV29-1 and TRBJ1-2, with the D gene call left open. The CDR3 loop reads CSVEGPVGDYGYTF. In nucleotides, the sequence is TGCAGCGTTGAAGGGCCCGTGGGCGATTATGGCTACACCTTC.